The rows below give T cell receptor beta chains drawn from one sample of a study of cytomegalovirus exposure and HLA in healthy donors. TCRdb keeps only in-frame clones here, not all; method: immunoSEQ multiplex PCR. The repertoire holds about 150,000 clones, approximately 86% seen once, with around 6.6% in the top ten. The sequenced material came from PBMCs. The receptors here all came from a woman in her forties or fifties in good health and CMV-seropositive. CDR3s include the opening cysteine and the closing phenylalanine or tryptophan. A D gene is named only where the DNA matches it firmly. Size is stated for part of the rows, as once, few or many counts, or as a class when the clone is expanded.

. | TRBJ1-1 | 14 | . | TRBV25-1 | CASTKPGAGAEAFF | TGTGCCAGCACCAAGCCAGGGGCCGGAGCTGAAGCTTTCTTT
. | TRBJ2-2 | 16 | . | TRBV4-3 | CASSQDGGSGTGELFF | TGCGCCAGCAGCCAAGATGGGGGGTCAGGCACCGGGGAGCTGTTTTTT
. | TRBJ1-2 | 14 | . | TRBV15 | CATSRGSQGGGYTF | TGTGCCACCAGCAGAGGGTCTCAGGGAGGTGGCTACACCTTC
TRBD2 | TRBJ2-3 | 15 | . | TRBV5-6 | CASSFAGGAGDTQYF | TGTGCCAGCAGCTTTGCGGGGGGGGCTGGAGATACGCAGTATTTT
. | TRBJ2-3 | 16 | . | TRBV5-1 | CASSLLSGRGENTQYF | TGCGCCAGCAGCTTGCTCAGCGGGCGCGGCGAGAATACGCAGTATTTT
TRBD2 | TRBJ2-3 | 16 | . | TRBV9 | CASSFTSSGGSDTQYF | TGTGCCAGCAGCTTCACGTCTAGCGGGGGGTCAGATACGCAGTATTTT
TRBD1 | TRBJ1-6 | 14 | . | TRBV9 | CASSGGGMNSPLHF | TGTGCCAGCAGCGGAGGGGGCATGAATTCACCCCTCCACTTT
TRBD2 | TRBJ2-2 | 15 | few | TRBV9 | CASSVRAGGTGELFF | TGTGCCAGCAGCGTTCGAGCGGGGGGTACCGGGGAGCTGTTTTTT
. | TRBJ1-1 | 15 | once | TRBV6-6 | CASSYSTPGETEAFF | TGTGCCAGCAGTTACTCGACCCCCGGGGAAACTGAAGCTTTCTTT
TRBD1 | TRBJ2-1 | 12 | . | TRBV6-5 | CATGTGVNEQFF | TGTGCCACCGGGACAGGGGTTAATGAGCAGTTCTTC
TRBD1 | TRBJ1-1 | 11 | . | TRBV30 | CAWRGRGVTFF | TGTGCCTGGAGGGGCAGGGGGGTTACTTTCTTT
TRBD1 | TRBJ1-5 | 16 | . | TRBV6-1 | CASSVRGQGGNQPQHF | TGTGCCAGCAGTGTACGGGGACAGGGTGGGAATCAGCCCCAGCATTTT
. | TRBJ2-7 | 13 | once | TRBV19 | CASSMGQEYEQYF | TGTGCCAGTAGTATGGGGCAGGAATACGAGCAGTACTTC
. | TRBJ2-2 | 16 | . | TRBV9 | CASSVEGGPNTGELFF | TGTGCCAGCAGCGTAGAGGGGGGGCCGAACACCGGGGAGCTGTTTTTT
TRBD1 | TRBJ1-2 | 14 | . | TRBV6-6 | CASSQGTGWYGYTF | TGTGCCAGCTCCCAAGGGACAGGGTGGTATGGCTACACCTTC
TRBD1 | TRBJ1-5 | 16 | . | TRBV6-1 | CASSGKTGGPNQPQHF | TGTGCCAGCAGTGGCAAGACAGGGGGTCCCAATCAGCCCCAGCATTTT
. | TRBJ2-1 | 13 | . | TRBV5-1 | CASSLREAREQFF | TGCGCCAGCAGCTTGAGGGAGGCGCGGGAGCAGTTCTTC
TRBD1 | TRBJ2-2 | 15 | . | TRBV9 | CASSAGGANTGELFF | TGTGCCAGCAGCGCAGGGGGCGCGAACACCGGGGAGCTGTTTTTT
. | TRBJ2-1 | 14 | . | TRBV10-3 | CAISLGAPTDEQFF | TGTGCCATCAGCCTGGGGGCCCCTACCGATGAGCAGTTCTTC
. | TRBJ2-3 | 14 | . | TRBV4-1 | CASSQGRNTDTQYF | TGCGCCAGCAGCCAGGGGCGAAACACAGATACGCAGTATTTT
TRBD1 | TRBJ2-7 | 15 | . | TRBV7-2 | CASSAGDRGSYEQYF | TGTGCCAGCAGCGCGGGGGACAGGGGTAGCTACGAGCAGTACTTC
TRBD1 | TRBJ2-7 | 13 | . | TRBV4-1 | CASSQGTVYEQYF | TGCGCCAGCAGCCAGGGGACAGTCTACGAGCAGTACTTC